The entry below describes one TCR beta chain. The target of this receptor is not known. No base quality values were provided; no much bigger clone lies one nucleotide off. Systemically healthy Caucasian individuals from Russia, 39 in total and aged roughly 6 to 95 years, were included as donors. Each donor gave 9.5 to 10 milliliters of peripheral blood, drawn into EDTA-treated Vacutainer tubes. PBMCs were isolated by Ficoll-Paque density-gradient centrifugation, with at least 7 million obtained per sample. Trizol reagent was used to extract total RNA from PBMCs, with at least 5.5 micrograms per sample. For every donor, an aliquot of PBMCs went through flow cytometry to measure the percentages of naive CD45RAhigh/CD27high T cells. These data come from a study of blood T cells in healthy people across ages (dated by TCRdb to about 2015). Concerning the study at large: Template switching captured roughly one uniquely barcoded TCR beta cDNA molecule per two T cells in model experiments. The study measured age-related changes in TCR beta repertoire diversity using deep sequencing normalized with unique cDNA molecular identifiers. The donors were split into four age groups: young (average about 15 years), middle-aged (about 40), aged (roughly 65) and long-lived (approximately 80). The study analyzed two additional independent replicas of 1 million unique cDNA reads from the same blood draw for two donors, one aged 18 to 29 and one aged 80 or older. The investigation overall reported the following: Estimates of total diversity based on one million sequenced T cells were regarded as lower bounds and as underestimates. As age increased, observed TCR beta diversity per million T cells dropped in a roughly linear way, and a significant reduction was already evident by age approximately 40. Because donor CMV infection status was unknown, age-related changes in expanded clonotypes were potentially confounded. Conclusive comparison of naive and antigen-experienced compartments was prevented by the profiling of bulk unsorted PBMCs. Compared with the aged group, the long-lived group had more naive CD4+ T cells, fewer expanded clones and increased TCR diversity, suggesting age selection. There was a strong correlation between observed TCR beta diversity and the percentage of naive T cells measured by flow cytometry.

The CDR3 sequence holds 15 residues, the cysteine and phenylalanine included. The retained sequence is limited to the CDR3, 45 bases, with the frame set at the first base. As encoded in the germline V gene, CDR1 is KGHSH while CDR2 is LQKENI. V gives up 2 bases and J gives up 4 bases, and the segment between their germline ends measures 13 bases. Library construction relied on 5' RACE. Sequenced using an Illumina HiSeq 2500. The second PCR ran for about 6 to 12 cycles and used a J-beta primer mix along with a sample-barcoded 5' primer. A template-switch 5' adaptor carrying 12 random nucleotides introduced a unique molecular identifier onto each TCR beta cDNA molecule. At least 2.5 million CDR3-containing paired-end reads were obtained from each sample. All of the RNA was converted into first-strand cDNA using the Mint cDNA synthesis kit, with a TRBC-specific oligonucleotide serving as the primer. Following uracil-DNA glycosylase treatment, all cDNA underwent a first 18-cycle PCR with the universal primers M1SS and BC2_uni_R. On the study's bioinformatics: Normalization of each sample was performed by random selection of 1 million high-quality reads, each carrying a distinct molecular identifier. Reads sharing molecular identifiers were discarded rather than binned into consensus sequences. MiTCR, run with a Q25 quality threshold and the strictest error-elimination algorithm, handled CDR3 identification, clonotype clustering and error correction. A nonparametric unseen species model with Euler transformation was used to estimate lower-bound total TCR beta diversity. Using fastp trimming at Q25 and MiXCR clonotype assembly, TCRdb reanalyzed the public sequencing data and kept in-frame beta chains. Under each unique CDR3 protein, matching rows form one entry showing the most common genes and DNA. The V and J calls, along with clone size, are taken from TCRdb and not from the paper's own processing. The sample table contains about 930,000 distinct CDR3 sequences; only one count was recorded for almost 30% of them. The leading ten clones occupy 10% of the sample.

These sequences were also reported in another study, on T cells of mothers and their children. The second source states: The donors were nine systemically healthy Caucasian individuals, made up of three mothers and their six children. cDNA synthesis used all of the extracted RNA, with about 1.5 ug of RNA in each 15 ul reaction. In the second PCR, sample barcodes and 2-4 random nucleotides were introduced via the M1S primer. More than 8 million TCR beta CDR3 reads were obtained from each mother, and several million reads were obtained from each child. Thymic selection shapes the output of TCR recombination in a similar way in related and unrelated pairs, and inherited differences have a minor effect. Normalized repertoire overlap was always found to be slightly, but never significantly, higher in related mother-child pairs than in unrelated mother-child pairs. With a sensitivity of about 100 clones per million clonotypes, no persistent microchimeric T cell clones were detected. Deep NGS was used in the study to compare the TCR beta repertoires of mothers and children and to look for features that separate related mother-child pairs from unrelated individuals. On average, the children were roughly 10 +/- 4 years old, while the mothers were approximately 40 +/- 4 years old. After adapter ligation with NEBNext reagents, the libraries were sequenced on Illumina HiSeq 2000 with 100+100 nt paired-end reads. To prevent cross-contamination, the mother and child libraries were prepared one month apart and sequenced in separate runs. Each donor had between about 450,000 and 2,100,000 distinct TCR beta clonotypes identified. Naive TCR beta clonotypes were estimated from low-frequency clonotypes matched to each donor's FACS-determined naive share, without sorting.

This receptor was taken from a middle-aged woman in good health. Here the chain combines TRBV18 and TRBJ2-3, with the D gene uncertain. Material: blood. The DNA sequence reads TGTGCCAGCTCACCAGGGCCCCGTACGGCAGATACGCAGTATTTT. This is translated as CASSPGPRTADTQYF.